Many counts were recorded for the clone carrying this T cell receptor beta chain. Its antigen is as yet unknown. The source of the sample is a study of blood T cells in healthy people across ages. Study-wide points: No conclusive comparison of naive versus antigen-experienced cells was possible with unsorted PBMCs. The study found more naive CD4+ cells and higher diversity in long-lived than aged donors.

The donors, all healthy, were Caucasians living in Russia, aged about 6 to 90. Samples had at least 6.5 million PBMCs isolated from them. For the second PCR, which ran for about 6 to 11 cycles, a sample-barcoded 5' primer and a J-beta primer mix were used. TCRdb ran MiXCR on the 5' RACE reads and lists one entry per CDR3 protein. The table shows 700,000 to 850,000 distinct CDR3 sequences, with about 36% occurring only once. Trimming shortened V by 5 bases and J by 5 bases, and 6 bases separated the two germline ends. This CDR3 comprises 11 residues. In germline, CDR1 is MRHNA, CDR2 SNTAGT. The source of this sequence is a man aged 18 to 29 in good health. Specimen: blood. The V and J genes are TRBV6-4 and TRBJ2-5, with no clear D. The DNA of the CDR3 is TGTGCCAGCAGTAATGTGGAGACCCAGTACTTC. As protein: CASSNVETQYF.